One and the same sample provided the 25 T cell receptor beta chains below, sequenced in a study of blood T cell repertoires in COVID-19. Produced via immunoSEQ multiplex PCR; TCRdb's table is partial and in-frame only. Here the sample spans 130,000 to 150,000 clones, around 86% being singletons. Source material: peripheral blood. These receptors were collected from a human donor in a cohort sampled during active COVID-19.

This sequence joins TRBV5-1 and TRBJ2-1, with TRBD1 matching 7 bases. V dropped 0 bases and J dropped 16; count of bases not matched to a gene: 13. Germline V CDR1 and CDR2: SGHRS, YFSETQ. This CDR3 is 14 amino acids long. This CDR3 is CASSLDSRTGSLFF. CDR3 DNA: TGCGCCAGCAGCTTGGACTCTAGGACAGGATCTCTTTTCTTC.

The chain has TRBV19 and TRBJ1-1; 7 nucleotides align to TRBD1. The V segment lost 4 bases and the J segment 6 bases; nucleotides outside the gene matches: 2. Per the germline V gene, CDR1 is LNHDA and CDR2 is SQIVND (reference sequence). CDR3 size: 12 residues. CDR3 amino acids: CASSNRGAEAFF. Written as DNA, the CDR3 is TGTGCCAGTAGTAACAGGGGCGCTGAAGCTTTCTTT.

The genes are TRBV19 and TRBJ2-7; TRBD1 aligns across 9 bases. CDR1 is LNHDA, CDR2 SQIVND, per germline (reference sequence). The CDR3 extends over 15 amino acids. V gave up 3 bases and J gave up 2 bases; unmatched junction bases: 5. The CDR3 spells CASSIKGQGPYEQYF. The CDR3 DNA sequence: TGTGCCAGTAGTATTAAGGGACAGGGCCCCTACGAGCAGTACTTC.

The chain links TRBV28 to TRBJ2-5; a weak D match, TRBD1 (5 bases). The CDR3 sequence is 15 residues long. Per the germline V gene, CDR1 is MDHEN and CDR2 is SYDVKM. V gave up 3 bases and J gave up 2 bases, with 13 bases separating them. In nucleotides, the CDR3 is TGTGCCAGCAGTTTCCCGAGGACATTTCAAGAGACCCAGTACTTC. This sequence encodes CASSFPRTFQETQYF.

The chain employs TRBV7-9 and TRBJ2-7; 12 nucleotides align to TRBD1. Losses at the gene ends were 3 bases for V and 2 bases for J; bases not matched to a gene: 14. The CDR3 extends over 19 amino acids. The germline CDR1 and CDR2 sequences are SEHNR and FQNEAQ (reference sequence). CDR3 region: CASSLWAGTGGLLTYEQYF. DNA of the CDR3: TGTGCCAGCAGCTTGTGGGCCGGGACAGGGGGCCTGTTGACCTACGAGCAGTACTTC.

This chain connects TRBV28 to TRBJ1-1, with 7 bases fitting TRBD1. V lost 2 bases, J lost 6 bases, and 6 bases stayed unmatched. The CDR3 length is 14 residues. Germline V gene sequence: CDR1 MDHEN, CDR2 SYDVKM. The CDR3 DNA sequence: TGTGCCAGCAGTTTAGGTACAGGGGAGGCTGAAGCTTTCTTT. Its protein product is CASSLGTGEAEAFF.

Concerning this clone itself: One junction end does not reproduce the germline sequence, and a read error may be involved. The rearrangement uses TRBV4-2 and TRBJ1-3; possible D gene TRBD1, 6 bases. The CDR3 totals 16 residues. Per the germline V gene, CDR1 is LGHNA and CDR2 is YNFKEQ. The CDR3 DNA follows: TGTGCCAGCAGCCAAGATCGGGACACCTCTGGAAACATCATATATTTT. It encodes CASSQDRDTSGNIIYF.

This sequence joins TRBV21-1 and TRBJ2-7; the table's D call TRBD2 went unverified against the DNA. TRBV21-1 is a recognized pseudogene. The CDR3 extends over 16 amino acids. The CDR3, as DNA: TGTGCCAGCAGCAAAGAGACTAGCGGGTCCTCCTACGAGCAGTACTTC. It yields the protein CASSKETSGSSYEQYF.

The chain couples TRBV3-1 (or the pseudogene TRBV3-2) to TRBJ2-5; 9 nucleotides match TRBD1. This CDR3 is 16 amino acids long. After removal of 3 bases from V and 6 bases from J, the junction contained 11 bases not matched to a gene. In germline, CDR1 is LGHDT, CDR2 YNNKEL (reference sequence). CDR3 region: CASSHPSRDRDKTQYF. The CDR3 DNA follows: TGTGCCAGCAGCCATCCATCCAGGGACAGGGATAAGACCCAGTACTTC.

The chain is built from TRBV7-3 and TRBJ2-1; the match to TRBD1 covers 10 bases. This CDR3 is 15 amino acids long. Unmatched junction bases numbered 7, after V lost 5 bases and J lost 6 bases. Germline values: CDR1 SGHTA, CDR2 FQGTGA. The CDR3 loop is CASSAPGQGFNEQFF. The CDR3 bases are TGTGCCAGCAGCGCTCCGGGACAGGGGTTCAATGAGCAGTTCTTC.

The chain is built from TRBV18 and TRBJ2-7; weak D call: TRBD1 (6 bases). Germline V CDR1 and CDR2: KGHSH, LQKENI. V gave up 1 base and J gave up 5 bases, with 9 bases separating them. The CDR3 totals 13 residues. The CDR3 reads CASSPQGENEQYF. CDR3 bases: TGTGCCAGCTCACCACAGGGGGAGAACGAGCAGTACTTC.

The rearrangement uses TRBV7-9 and TRBJ2-7; 10 bases are a match to TRBD2. The length of the CDR3 is 16 residues. Germline lookup yields CDR1 SEHNR and CDR2 FQNEAQ (reference sequence). J was trimmed by 5 bases and V by 2 bases; bases with no gene match: 9. In DNA, the CDR3 is TGTGCCAGCAGCTTATCCTGGAGCGGGAGGGGGAACGAGCAGTACTTC. Translated: CASSLSWSGRGNEQYF.

The chain couples TRBV25-1 to TRBJ2-5; D call uncertain. Germline CDR1 MGHDK, CDR2 SYGVNS. This CDR3 has 14 amino acids. With 1 base removed from V and 0 bases from J, the gap between germline ends came to 6 bases. CDR3 in DNA: TGTGCCAGCAGTGAATTAGCCGACCAAGAGACCCAGTACTTC. It is translated as CASSELADQETQYF.

The chain is built from TRBV7-9 and TRBJ2-7, with a tentative D call TRBD1 (7 bases). The length of the CDR3 is 15 residues. CDR1 is SEHNR and CDR2 is FQNEAQ in the germline V gene (reference sequence). With 2 bases removed from V and 5 bases from J, the gap between germline ends came to 16 bases. As DNA, the CDR3 is TGTGCCAGCAGCTTACTTGGGGGGCAGGGGGACGAGCAGTACTTC. Its translation: CASSLLGGQGDEQYF.

V is TRBV5-6 and J is TRBJ2-7; 9 bases map to TRBD1. The CDR3 consists of 15 residues. Germline lookup yields CDR1 SGHDT and CDR2 YYEEEE. The V and J ends lost 0 bases and 3 bases, in that order; junction bases with no gene match: 4. DNA of the CDR3: TGTGCCAGCAGCTTGGTGGGACAGGGATTCTACGAGCAGTACTTC. It specifies CASSLVGQGFYEQYF.

This clone was counted a few times. The J gene is TRBJ2-5, the V gene TRBV2, with 11 bases fitting TRBD2. The germline V gene has CDR1 SNHLY and CDR2 FYNNEI. CDR3 length equals 15 residues. The V gene end was trimmed by 4 bases and the J gene end by 2 bases; junction bases not matched to a gene: 3. The CDR3 DNA reads TGTGCCAGCAGTGCGACTAGCGGGATTCAAGAGACCCAGTACTTC. Protein product: CASSATSGIQETQYF.

The gene calls are TRBV2 and TRBJ2-7; the match to TRBD2 covers 11 bases. J gave up 5 bases and V 6 bases, and 12 bases lay outside the gene matches. CDR1 is SNHLY and CDR2 is FYNNEI in the germline V gene. The CDR3 contains 16 residues. The CDR3 bases are TGTGCCAGCAGCCGTAGCGGGAGGGGCTCGGTTGACGAGCAGTACTTC. This codes for CASSRSGRGSVDEQYF.

A few counts support this clone. The chain employs TRBV2 and TRBJ1-4; tentative D call: TRBD1 (5 bases). Germline V gives CDR1 SNHLY, CDR2 FYNNEI. CDR3 length: 14 residues. The V gene lost 6 bases and the J gene lost 8 bases, with 16 bases spanning the gap. The CDR3 protein is CASSPTQVGEKLFF. The CDR3 coding sequence is TGTGCCAGCAGCCCCACACAGGTTGGGGAAAAACTGTTTTTT.

This clone has only a few counts. The DNA for the CDR3 is TGCGCCAGCAGCCAGGGAAGAGGTCGGGGGTCCTATGGCTACACCTTC. Amino acid sequence: CASSQGRGRGSYGYTF. The chain combines TRBV4-3 with TRBJ1-2; D perhaps matches TRBD1 (5 bases). The CDR3 runs to 16 residues. Germline values: CDR1 LGHNA, CDR2 YSLEER. Trimming took 3 bases from V and 4 from J, leaving 18 bases between them.

The rearrangement uses TRBV28 and TRBJ2-7; possible D gene TRBD2, 5 bases. The CDR3 is 13 amino acids. Looked up from germline, CDR1 is MDHEN and CDR2 is SYDVKM. The germline V and J ends were trimmed by 7 bases and 1 base, with 11 bases remaining between them. CDR3 DNA sequence: TGTGCCAGCATGGGAGCGCCTTCCTACGAGCAGTACTTC. As protein: CASMGAPSYEQYF.

The gene calls are TRBV4-2 and TRBJ2-5; D is uncertain. The V gene lost 1 base and the J gene lost 5 bases, with 8 bases spanning the gap. Germline lookup yields CDR1 LGHNA and CDR2 YNFKEQ. The CDR3 runs 13 residues. CDR3 region: CASSQVGYETQYF. In nucleotides, the CDR3 is TGTGCCAGCAGCCAAGTCGGGTATGAGACCCAGTACTTC.

This clone is a singleton in its sample. The gene calls are TRBV7-8 and TRBJ2-3; TRBD2 might be the D (6 bases). From germline, CDR1 is SGHVS and CDR2 FQNEAQ. Trimming left V 1 base short and J 3 bases short, with 14 bases between. The CDR3 runs to 16 residues. The CDR3, as DNA: TGTGCCAGCAGCTTAGTTGCGGGGACGGGGACAGATACGCAGTATTTT. It specifies CASSLVAGTGTDTQYF.

This rearrangement joins TRBV6-5 to TRBJ1-2; 11 bases are a match to TRBD1. Trimming took 4 bases from V and 8 from J; bases not matched to a gene: 9. CDR3 length: 15 residues. CDR1 is MNHEY, CDR2 SVGAGI, per germline. The CDR3 DNA follows: TGTGCCAGCAGTTTCAGGACAGGGGGCTCGGAAGGCTACACCTTC. It codes for CASSFRTGGSEGYTF.

V is TRBV5-1 and J is TRBJ1-4; D is possibly TRBD1 (6 bases). Trimming cost V 7 bases and J 5 bases, with 15 bases left between them. The CDR3 loop spans 14 amino acids. Per the germline V gene, CDR1 is SGHRS and CDR2 is YFSETQ. CDR3 protein: CASRPGGLNEKLFF. CDR3 nucleotides: TGCGCCAGCCGGCCCGGGGGGCTCAATGAAAAACTGTTTTTT.

This chain uses TRBV6-2 or TRBV6-3 with TRBJ1-4, with 7 nucleotides matching TRBD1. Germline CDR1 and CDR2: MNHEY and SVGEGT. Unmatched junction bases numbered 11, after V lost 7 bases and J lost 6 bases. This CDR3 has 15 residues. The CDR3 sequence is CASNPGTAGDEKLFF. DNA of the CDR3: TGTGCCAGCAACCCCGGGACAGCGGGGGATGAAAAACTGTTTTTT.